The 25 T cell receptor beta chains below were found in one sample sequenced in a study of cytomegalovirus exposure and HLA in healthy donors. The PCR made use of 60 Vbeta and 13 Jbeta primers. The data were produced by immunoSEQ multiplex PCR, yet TCRdb's version contains in-frame clones alone and is incomplete. The sample holds approximately 150,000 clones, 80% seen once. Sequencing was done on a sample of PBMCs. The receptor set was obtained from a young man in good health and CMV-seronegative.

V gene TRBV5-4 combines with J gene TRBJ2-1; 14 bases match TRBD2. Trimming cost V 4 bases and J 5 bases; bases outside gene matches: 2. The CDR3 loop spans 15 amino acids. Germline lookup yields CDR1 SGHNT and CDR2 YYREEE (reference sequence). The CDR3 is CASSKGLAGDNEQFF. DNA of the CDR3: TGTGCCAGCAGCAAGGGACTAGCGGGGGACAATGAGCAGTTCTTC.

This clone was counted between two and nine times. V and J are TRBV2 and TRBJ2-7; TRBD2 matches at 12 bases. V gave up 6 bases and J gave up 7 bases; unmatched junction bases: 10. This CDR3 has 15 residues. The germline V gene has CDR1 SNHLY and CDR2 FYNNEI. CDR3 sequence (DNA): TGTGCCAGCAGAGCCCCTAGCGGGAGGGTAGGAGAGCAGTACTTC. Its translation: CASRAPSGRVGEQYF.

The V gene is TRBV19, the J gene TRBJ1-3, with D maybe TRBD1 (6 bases). The CDR3 covers 14 residues. CDR1 and CDR2 from the germline V gene are LNHDA and SQIVND (reference sequence). V dropped 7 bases and J dropped 0 bases, with 10 bases sitting between them. This CDR3 is CASTQGSSGNTIYF. CDR3 nucleotide sequence: TGTGCCAGTACACAGGGAAGCTCTGGAAACACCATATATTTT. The full variable domain, completed using reference TRBV19 and TRBJ1-3, is DGGITQSPKYLFRKEGQNVTLSCEQNLNHDAMYWYRQDPGQGLRLIYYSQIVNDFQKGDIAEGYSVSREKKESFPLTVTSAQKNPTAFYLCASTQGSSGNTIYFGEGSWLTVV.

This chain uses TRBV2 with TRBJ2-3; 12 positions match TRBD2. The CDR3 spans 15 residues. V lost 5 bases to trimming and J lost 2 bases; unmatched junction nucleotides: 2. Germline CDR1 reads SNHLY; CDR2 reads FYNNEI. The CDR3 nucleotides read TGTGCCAGCAGTCTAGCGGGGGGGAACACAGATACGCAGTATTTT. Encoded protein: CASSLAGGNTDTQYF.

This clone was picked up one time. This chain uses TRBV4-2 with TRBJ2-2, with 7 nucleotides matching TRBD2. From germline, CDR1 is LGHNA and CDR2 YNFKEQ. V was pared by 6 bases and J by 5 bases, with 12 bases of the junction left unmatched. CDR3 length: 16 amino acids. The CDR3 bases are TGTGCCAGCAGACCCCTGCCGTGGGAGGGAACCGGGGAGCTGTTTTTT. Amino acids: CASRPLPWEGTGELFF.

The rearrangement links TRBV5-6 to TRBJ1-1; 9 bases align to TRBD1. Germline CDR1 and CDR2: SGHDT and YYEEEE. The CDR3 has 15 amino acids. V gave up 2 bases and J gave up 6 bases; unmatched junction bases: 8. The CDR3, as DNA: TGTGCCAGCAGCTTAGGACAGGGGCGGGGGCCTGAAGCTTTCTTT. Translated, it gives CASSLGQGRGPEAFF.

CDR3 sequence (DNA): TGTGCCAGCACCTTCCGTCTAGCGGAACACAATGAGCAGTTCTTC. Protein product: CASTFRLAEHNEQFF. V usage is TRBV5-6 and J usage is TRBJ2-1, with 7 nucleotides matching TRBD2. From germline, CDR1 is SGHDT and CDR2 YYEEEE. The CDR3 covers 15 residues. V shed 6 bases, J shed 5 bases, and the junction held 11 bases outside the gene matches.

CDR3 DNA: TGTGCCAGCAGCTTGGACAGCTACACAGATACGCAGTATTTT. Translating gives CASSLDSYTDTQYF. The chain recombines TRBV5-4 with TRBJ2-3; D gene unclear. V was shortened by 0 bases and J by 2 bases, with 7 bases between the two germline ends. CDR3 length equals 14 residues. Per germline, CDR1 SGHNT and CDR2 YYREEE (reference sequence).

The V and J genes are TRBV5-1 and TRBJ2-7, with D possibly being TRBD2 (5 bases). The CDR3 totals 14 residues. Deletions cut 4 bases from V and 6 bases from J, with 17 bases between. CDR1 and CDR2 (germline): SGHRS, YFSETQ. The CDR3 DNA reads TGCGCCAGCAGCCCGGAAGTCCAGGCGGGCGAGCAGTACTTC. It specifies CASSPEVQAGEQYF.

The J gene is TRBJ1-1, the V gene TRBV5-1; D is uncertain. CDR1 and CDR2 (germline): SGHRS, YFSETQ. CDR3 length equals 16 residues. V was trimmed by 0 bases and J by 1 base, leaving 13 bases between them. The CDR3 DNA reads TGCGCCAGCAGCTTGGAAGCTGCTCTTACGAACACTGAAGCTTTCTTT. It codes for CASSLEAALTNTEAFF.

The CDR3 DNA reads TGTGCCAGCAGTTTGCGTAGTGAAGCTTTCTTT. Its protein product is CASSLRSEAFF. The chain has TRBV6-1 and TRBJ1-1, with unresolved D. CDR1 and CDR2 (germline): MNHNS, SASEGT. Trimming stripped 5 bases from V and 7 bases from J, with 8 bases between. CDR3 length equals 11 residues.

The chain couples TRBV2 to TRBJ1-2; 7 bases map to TRBD1. The CDR3 totals 13 residues. The trim removed 6 bases at V and 3 bases at J, leaving 4 bases unmatched. Germline lookup yields CDR1 SNHLY and CDR2 FYNNEI. The CDR3 DNA follows: TGTGCCAGCAGCATACAGGGGTACTATGGCTACACCTTC. Translated, it gives CASSIQGYYGYTF.

This clone was counted only a few times. V gene TRBV5-1 combines with J gene TRBJ2-3; tentatively, D is TRBD2 (5 bases). V lost 5 bases and J lost 2, with 12 bases in between. The CDR3 covers 14 residues. In germline, CDR1 is SGHRS, CDR2 YFSETQ. CDR3 protein: CASRAVTSTDTQYF. DNA for the CDR3: TGCGCCAGCAGAGCGGTAACGTCCACAGATACGCAGTATTTT.

The gene calls are TRBV28 and TRBJ1-5, with D perhaps matching TRBD1 (6 bases). This CDR3 spans 15 amino acids. Trimming removed 4 bases at V and 9 bases at J, with 19 bases between. Germline CDR1 is MDHEN and CDR2 is SYDVKM. CDR3 loop: CASSSGGGGVRPQHF. CDR3 in DNA: TGTGCCAGCAGTTCGGGGGGCGGAGGGGTAAGGCCCCAGCATTTT.

This clone was found once. This chain connects TRBV6-6 to TRBJ2-7, with a weak D call TRBD2 (5 bases). The CDR3 totals 14 residues. V lost 5 bases and J lost 2, with 13 bases in between. Per the germline V gene, CDR1 is MNHNY and CDR2 is SVGAGI (reference sequence). The CDR3 is CASSTPGLPYEQYF. The CDR3 nucleotides are TGTGCCAGCAGTACCCCCGGACTTCCCTACGAGCAGTACTTC.

The V gene is TRBV5-1, the J gene TRBJ2-1, with 11 nucleotides matching TRBD2. The CDR3 runs to 15 residues. Unmatched junction bases numbered 11, after V lost 4 bases and J lost 11 bases. The germline gives CDR1 SGHRS, CDR2 YFSETQ. CDR3 DNA sequence: TGCGCCAGCAGCGCGAACATAGCGGGGGGGGATCAGCAGTTCTTC. Encoded protein: CASSANIAGGDQQFF.

The rearrangement links TRBV27 to TRBJ2-2; TRBD2 matches 11 bases. CDR3 length: 19 residues. J was trimmed by 3 bases and V by 7 bases; bases with no gene match: 16. Germline CDR1 reads MNHEY; CDR2 reads SMNVEV (reference sequence). CDR3 in amino acids: CASTPSGTSGLQYTGELFF. CDR3 bases: TGTGCCAGCACTCCATCCGGGACTAGCGGTTTACAGTACACCGGGGAGCTGTTTTTT.

The gene calls are TRBV27 and TRBJ2-5, with 7 bases fitting TRBD1. With 2 bases clipped from V and 2 bases from J, the junction kept 8 bases outside the gene matches. The CDR3 contains 16 residues. CDR1 is MNHEY, CDR2 SMNVEV, per germline (reference sequence). This CDR3 is CASSLPQGVLQETQYF. CDR3 nucleotide sequence: TGTGCCAGCAGTTTACCTCAGGGGGTCTTACAAGAGACCCAGTACTTC.

This clone came up once. This sequence joins TRBV18 and TRBJ1-3; 9 bases agree with TRBD1. Germline V gives CDR1 KGHSH, CDR2 LQKENI. The CDR3 runs 15 residues. V lost 3 bases, J lost 3 bases, and 3 bases stayed unmatched. The CDR3 region is CASSPRDRVGNTIYF. The CDR3 coding sequence is TGTGCCAGCTCACCCCGGGACAGGGTTGGAAACACCATATATTTT.

Remarks on this clone: An end of the junction differs from the germline gene, which may be a read error. The CDR3 nucleotides read TGTACCAGCAGCCCACGACCGGGACTAGGGTCAGATACGCAGTATTTT. This translates into CTSSPRPGLGSDTQYF. The chain employs TRBV11-2 and TRBJ2-3, with 8 bases identical to TRBD2. This CDR3 contains 16 residues. Germline V gene lookup returns CDR1 SGHAT and CDR2 FQNNGV.

For this clone: A read error may produce the germline difference seen at one junction end. The chain joins TRBV7-9 to TRBJ1-6; the D gene is possibly TRBD1 (5 bases). This CDR3 region has 17 residues. The V gene's germline CDR1 is SEHNR and CDR2 FQNEAQ (reference sequence). CDR3 residues: CSSSLVRTGLWNSPLHF. CDR3 sequence (DNA): TGTTCCAGCAGCTTAGTCCGAACGGGACTTTGGAATTCACCCCTCCACTTT.

This clone was counted only a few times. Here the CDR3 DNA reads TGTGCCAGCAGTCCATTAGTTGATTCACCCCTCCACTTT. Protein product: CASSPLVDSPLHF. The rearrangement joins TRBV11-2 to TRBJ1-6, with no clear D. V gave up 6 bases and J gave up 8 bases, with 11 bases separating them. In germline, CDR1 is SGHAT, CDR2 FQNNGV. The CDR3 has 13 residues.

The V and J genes are TRBV5-8 and TRBJ1-1; 10 bases fit TRBD1. V dropped 0 bases and J dropped 6; count of bases not matched to a gene: 8. Germline V gene data show CDR1 as SGHTS and CDR2 as YDEGEE. The CDR3 has 16 amino acids. The CDR3 loop is CASSLGQGAGSAEAFF. The CDR3 coding sequence is TGTGCCAGCAGCTTGGGACAGGGGGCGGGTTCCGCTGAAGCTTTCTTT.

V and J are TRBV6-1 and TRBJ2-1; a possible D gene is TRBD2 (6 bases). V lost 11 bases and J 6 bases, leaving 20 bases between the germline ends. The CDR3 spans 14 residues. Germline V gives CDR1 MNHNS, CDR2 SASEGT. The CDR3 region has the DNA TGTGCCGCACGACGACTAGAGCCTCGCAATGAGCAGTTCTTC. As protein: CAARRLEPRNEQFF.

V is TRBV28 and J is TRBJ2-7, with D unclear. The CDR3 has 12 amino acids. Germline loops: CDR1 MDHEN, CDR2 SYDVKM. The V end lost 7 bases, the J end lost 3 bases, and 10 bases lay between the germline ends. The CDR3 nucleotides are TGTGCCAGCAACCCGGGTCACTACGAGCAGTACTTC. Amino acids: CASNPGHYEQYF.